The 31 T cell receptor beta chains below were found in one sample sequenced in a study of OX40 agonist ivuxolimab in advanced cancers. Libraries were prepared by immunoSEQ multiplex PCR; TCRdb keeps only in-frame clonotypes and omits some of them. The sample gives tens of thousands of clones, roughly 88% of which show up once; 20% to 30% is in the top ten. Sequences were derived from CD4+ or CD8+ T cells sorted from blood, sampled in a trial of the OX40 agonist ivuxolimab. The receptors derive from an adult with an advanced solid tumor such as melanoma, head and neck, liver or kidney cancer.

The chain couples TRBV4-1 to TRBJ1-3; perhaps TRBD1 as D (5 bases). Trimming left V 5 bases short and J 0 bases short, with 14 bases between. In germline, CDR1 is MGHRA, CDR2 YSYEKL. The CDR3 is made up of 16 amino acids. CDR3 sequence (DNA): TGCGCCAGCAGCGCACAGGCTCTCCTCTCTGGAAACACCATATATTTT. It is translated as CASSAQALLSGNTIYF.

The CDR3 reads CASSLARGTHTGELFF. The CDR3 DNA reads as TGTGCCAGCAGCTTAGCGCGTGGGACTCACACCGGGGAGCTGTTTTTT. The chain has TRBV7-9 and TRBJ2-2; TRBD2 is a possible D gene (6 bases). CDR1 SEHNR and CDR2 FQNEAQ come from the germline V gene (reference sequence). This CDR3 has 16 residues. The V end lost 0 bases, the J end lost 3 bases, and 11 bases lay between the germline ends. Full variable domain (rest looked up from reference TRBV7-9 and TRBJ2-2): DTGVSQNPRHKITKRGQNVTFRCDPISEHNRLYWYRQTLGQGPEFLTYFQNEAQLEKSRLLSDRFSAERPKGSFSTLEIQRTEQGDSAMYLCASSLARGTHTGELFFGEGSRLTVL.

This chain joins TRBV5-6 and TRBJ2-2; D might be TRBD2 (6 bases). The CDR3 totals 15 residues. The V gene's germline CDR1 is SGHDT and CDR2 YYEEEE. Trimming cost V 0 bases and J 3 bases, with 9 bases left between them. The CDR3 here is CASSLGRADTGELFF. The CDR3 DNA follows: TGTGCCAGCAGCTTGGGGAGGGCGGACACCGGGGAGCTGTTTTTT.

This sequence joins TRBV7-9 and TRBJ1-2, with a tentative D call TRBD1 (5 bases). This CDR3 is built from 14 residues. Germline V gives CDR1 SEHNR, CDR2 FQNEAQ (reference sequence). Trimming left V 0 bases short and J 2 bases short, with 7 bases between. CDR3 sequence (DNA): TGTGCCAGCAGCTTAGCCAGGGCGAACTATGGCTACACCTTC. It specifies CASSLARANYGYTF.

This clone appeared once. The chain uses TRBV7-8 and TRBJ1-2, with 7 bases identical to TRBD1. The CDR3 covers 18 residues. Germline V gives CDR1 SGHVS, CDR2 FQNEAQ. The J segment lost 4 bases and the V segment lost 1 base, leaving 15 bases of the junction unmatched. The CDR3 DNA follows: TGTGCCAGCAGCTTAGGTGGGACAGCCGAACCTTTAGTCTATGGCTACACCTTC. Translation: CASSLGGTAEPLVYGYTF.

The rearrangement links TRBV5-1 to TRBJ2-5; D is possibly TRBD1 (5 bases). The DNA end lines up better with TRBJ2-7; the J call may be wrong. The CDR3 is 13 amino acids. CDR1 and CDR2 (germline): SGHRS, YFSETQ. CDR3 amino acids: CASSAGWGGEQYF. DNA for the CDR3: TGCGCCAGCAGCGCTGGTTGGGGCGGCGAGCAGTACTTC.

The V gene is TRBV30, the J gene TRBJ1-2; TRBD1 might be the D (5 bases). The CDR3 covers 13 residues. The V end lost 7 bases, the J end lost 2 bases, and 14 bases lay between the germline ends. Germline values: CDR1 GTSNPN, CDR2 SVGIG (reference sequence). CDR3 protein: CAYGTADNYGYTF. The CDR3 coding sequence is TGTGCCTACGGGACCGCTGACAACTATGGCTACACCTTC.

The CDR3 here is CASSSHYEQYF. As DNA, the CDR3 is TGTGCCAGTAGTAGCCACTACGAGCAGTACTTC. J is TRBJ2-7 and V is TRBV19; unclear D gene. The V and J ends lost 4 bases and 3 bases respectively, with 4 bases between them. The CDR3 covers 11 residues. Germline values: CDR1 LNHDA, CDR2 SQIVND (reference sequence).

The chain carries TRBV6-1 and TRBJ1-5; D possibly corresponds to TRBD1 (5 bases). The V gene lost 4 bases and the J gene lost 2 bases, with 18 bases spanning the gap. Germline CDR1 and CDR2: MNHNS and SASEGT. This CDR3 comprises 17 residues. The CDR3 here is CASSGLRGNSGNQPQHF. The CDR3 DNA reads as TGTGCCAGCAGTGGGCTCCGGGGCAATAGTGGCAATCAGCCCCAGCATTTT.

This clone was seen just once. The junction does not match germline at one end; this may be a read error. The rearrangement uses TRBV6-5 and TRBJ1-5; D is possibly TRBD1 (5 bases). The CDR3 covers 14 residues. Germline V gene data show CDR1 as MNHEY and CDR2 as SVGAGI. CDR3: CASSDSGGIGPQHF. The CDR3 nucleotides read TGTGCCAGCAGTGACTCCGGGGGGATCGGGCCCCAGCATTTT.

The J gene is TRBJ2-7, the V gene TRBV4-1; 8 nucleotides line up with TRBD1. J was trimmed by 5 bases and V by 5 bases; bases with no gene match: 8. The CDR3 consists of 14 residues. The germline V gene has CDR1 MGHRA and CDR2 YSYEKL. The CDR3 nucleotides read TGCGCCAGCAGCACCAGGGGGCTGTCTGACGAGCAGTACTTC. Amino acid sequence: CASSTRGLSDEQYF.

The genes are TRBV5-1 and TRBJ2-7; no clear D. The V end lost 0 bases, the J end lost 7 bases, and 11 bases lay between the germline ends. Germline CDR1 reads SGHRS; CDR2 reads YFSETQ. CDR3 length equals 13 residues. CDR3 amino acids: CASSLAGLREQYF. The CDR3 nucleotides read TGCGCCAGCAGCTTGGCCGGTCTCAGGGAGCAGTACTTC.

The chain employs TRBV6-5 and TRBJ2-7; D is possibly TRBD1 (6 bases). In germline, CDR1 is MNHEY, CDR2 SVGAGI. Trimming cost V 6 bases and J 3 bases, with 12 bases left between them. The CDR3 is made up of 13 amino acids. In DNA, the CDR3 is TGTGCCAGCAGGCCCGGACAGTACTACGAGCAGTACTTC. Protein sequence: CASRPGQYYEQYF.

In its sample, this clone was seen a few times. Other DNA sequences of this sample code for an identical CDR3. In DNA form, the CDR3 reads TGTGCCAGCAGCTTTCCCACTAGCGGGAGTGATGAGCAGTTCTTC. As protein: CASSFPTSGSDEQFF. The chain combines TRBV7-9 with TRBJ2-1; the match to TRBD2 covers 11 bases. V lost 3 bases, J lost 8 bases, and 6 bases stayed unmatched. CDR1 is SEHNR, CDR2 FQNEAQ, per germline (reference sequence). CDR3 length equals 15 residues.

In DNA form, the CDR3 reads TGCGCCAGCAGCTTGGGTAGCTACAATGAGCAGTTCTTC. Translating gives CASSLGSYNEQFF. The rearrangement joins TRBV5-1 to TRBJ2-1, with D unclear. The CDR3 covers 13 residues. V dropped 0 bases and J dropped 3 bases, with 4 bases sitting between them. The V gene's germline CDR1 is SGHRS and CDR2 YFSETQ.

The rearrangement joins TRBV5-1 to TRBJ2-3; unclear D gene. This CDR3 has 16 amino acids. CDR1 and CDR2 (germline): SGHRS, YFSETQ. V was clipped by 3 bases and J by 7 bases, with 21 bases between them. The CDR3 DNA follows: TGCGCCAGCAGCTGGGTCCTCCAGGATAATATCCATACGCAGTATTTT. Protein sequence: CASSWVLQDNIHTQYF.

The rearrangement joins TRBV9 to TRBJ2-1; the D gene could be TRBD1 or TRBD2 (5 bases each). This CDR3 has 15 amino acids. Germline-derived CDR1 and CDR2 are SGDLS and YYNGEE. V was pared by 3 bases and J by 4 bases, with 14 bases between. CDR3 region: CASSAPGQIYNEQFF. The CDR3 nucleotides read TGTGCCAGCAGCGCCCCGGGGCAGATATACAATGAGCAGTTCTTC.

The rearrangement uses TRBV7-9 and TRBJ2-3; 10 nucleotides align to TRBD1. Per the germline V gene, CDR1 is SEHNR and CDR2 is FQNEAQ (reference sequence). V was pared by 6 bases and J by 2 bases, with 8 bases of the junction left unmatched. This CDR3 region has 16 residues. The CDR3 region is CASSPDRGLNTDTQYF. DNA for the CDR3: TGTGCCAGCAGTCCAGACAGGGGGCTTAACACAGATACGCAGTATTTT.

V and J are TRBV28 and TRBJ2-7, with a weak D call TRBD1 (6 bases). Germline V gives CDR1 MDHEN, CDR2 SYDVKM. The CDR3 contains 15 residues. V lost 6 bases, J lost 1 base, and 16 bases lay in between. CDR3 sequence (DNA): TGTGCCAGCAGGGTCCTCGGACAGACTTCCTACGAGCAGTACTTC. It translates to CASRVLGQTSYEQYF.

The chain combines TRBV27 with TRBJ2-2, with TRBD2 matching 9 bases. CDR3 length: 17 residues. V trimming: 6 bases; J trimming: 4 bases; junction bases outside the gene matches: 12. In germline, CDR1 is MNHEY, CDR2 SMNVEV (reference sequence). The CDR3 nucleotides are TGTGCCAGCAGCACCATCGGGGTAGCGGGAGCCACCGGGGAGCTGTTTTTT. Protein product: CASSTIGVAGATGELFF.

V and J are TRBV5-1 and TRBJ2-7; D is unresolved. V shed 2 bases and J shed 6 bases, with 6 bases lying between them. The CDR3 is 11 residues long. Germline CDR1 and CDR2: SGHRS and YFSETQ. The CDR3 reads CASSFGTEQYF. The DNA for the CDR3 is TGCGCCAGCAGCTTCGGCACCGAGCAGTACTTC.

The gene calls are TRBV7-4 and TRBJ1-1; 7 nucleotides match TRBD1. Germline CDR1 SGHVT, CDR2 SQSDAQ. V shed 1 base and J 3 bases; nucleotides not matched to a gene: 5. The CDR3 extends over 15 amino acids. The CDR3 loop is CASSLEGAWDTEAFF. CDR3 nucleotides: TGTGCCAGCAGCTTAGAGGGGGCCTGGGACACTGAAGCTTTCTTT.

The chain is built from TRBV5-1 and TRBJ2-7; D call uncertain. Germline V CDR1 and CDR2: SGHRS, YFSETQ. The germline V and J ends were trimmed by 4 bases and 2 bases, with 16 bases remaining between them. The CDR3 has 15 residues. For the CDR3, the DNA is TGCGCCAGCAGCCTGACCCAATCCGCTCCCTACGAGCAGTACTTC. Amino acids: CASSLTQSAPYEQYF.

CDR3 sequence reads: CASSEIQDSNQPQHF. The CDR3 region has the DNA TGTGCCAGCAGTGAAATCCAGGATAGCAATCAGCCCCAGCATTTT. V is TRBV2 and J is TRBJ1-5; D gene unclear. V was shortened by 2 bases and J by 0 bases, with 8 bases between the two germline ends. CDR3 length: 15 residues. The germline CDR1 and CDR2 sequences are SNHLY and FYNNEI.

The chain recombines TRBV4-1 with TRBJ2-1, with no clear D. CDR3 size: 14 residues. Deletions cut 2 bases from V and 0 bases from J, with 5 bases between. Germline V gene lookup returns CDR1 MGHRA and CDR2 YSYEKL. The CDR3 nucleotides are TGCGCCAGCAGCCAACTGAGCTCCTACAATGAGCAGTTCTTC. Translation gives CASSQLSSYNEQFF.

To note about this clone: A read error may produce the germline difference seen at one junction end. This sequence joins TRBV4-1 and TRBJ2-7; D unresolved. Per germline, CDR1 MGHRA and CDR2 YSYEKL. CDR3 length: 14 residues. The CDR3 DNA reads TGCGCCAGCAGCCAAGGAAGCTTCTCCTTCGAGCAGTACTTC. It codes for CASSQGSFSFEQYF.

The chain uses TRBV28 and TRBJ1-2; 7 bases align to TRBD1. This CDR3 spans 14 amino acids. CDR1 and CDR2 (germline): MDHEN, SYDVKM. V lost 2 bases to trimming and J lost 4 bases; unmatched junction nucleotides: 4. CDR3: CASSLGGGAYGYTF. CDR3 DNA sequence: TGTGCCAGCAGTTTAGGAGGGGGCGCCTATGGCTACACCTTC.

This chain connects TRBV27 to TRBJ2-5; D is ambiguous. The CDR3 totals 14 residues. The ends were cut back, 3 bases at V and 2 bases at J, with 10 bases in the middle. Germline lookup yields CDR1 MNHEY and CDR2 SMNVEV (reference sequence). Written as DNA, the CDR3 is TGTGCCAGCAGTTTCTCACCGACACAAGAGACCCAGTACTTC. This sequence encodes CASSFSPTQETQYF.

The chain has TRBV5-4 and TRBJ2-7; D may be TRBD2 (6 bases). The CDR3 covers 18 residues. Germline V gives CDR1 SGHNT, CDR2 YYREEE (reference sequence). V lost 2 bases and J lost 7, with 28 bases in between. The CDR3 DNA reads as TGTGCCAGCAGCTTTAGGTTGACGGGAGAGCCTCGAAGTCGGGAGCAGTACTTC. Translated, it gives CASSFRLTGEPRSREQYF.

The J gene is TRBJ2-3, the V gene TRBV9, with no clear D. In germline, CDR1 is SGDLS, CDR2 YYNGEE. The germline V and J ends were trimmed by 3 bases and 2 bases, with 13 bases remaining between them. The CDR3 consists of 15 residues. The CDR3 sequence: CASSGFAIPTDTQYF. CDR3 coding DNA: TGTGCCAGCAGCGGTTTTGCGATACCCACAGATACGCAGTATTTT.

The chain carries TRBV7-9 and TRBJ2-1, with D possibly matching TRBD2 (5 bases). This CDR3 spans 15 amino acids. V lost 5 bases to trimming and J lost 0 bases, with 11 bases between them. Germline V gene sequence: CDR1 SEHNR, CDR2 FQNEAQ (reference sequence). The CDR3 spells CASSLSESSYNEQFF. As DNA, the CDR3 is TGTGCCAGCAGCCTTAGCGAGAGCTCCTACAATGAGCAGTTCTTC.